Listed below are T cell receptor beta chains from one sample, sequenced in a study of T cell changes during pregnancy in multiple sclerosis. Using immunoSEQ multiplex PCR, the repertoire was profiled, and TCRdb retains in-frame clones only, with some absent. The sample consists of fewer than 45,000 clones, approximately 90% of them appearing once. Material: peripheral blood, obtained in the second trimester of pregnancy. These receptors originate from a female donor in good health, enrolled as a control in a pregnancy study. CDR3s include the opening cysteine and the closing phenylalanine or tryptophan. D genes are given only for firm matches. Rows may omit the clone size; those that give it use once, few, many or a size class.

abundance	d_gene	v_gene	j_gene	CDR3aa	CDR3nt
NA	NA	TRBV6-5	TRBJ2-1	CASSSSREQFF	TGTGCCAGCAGTTCGTCGAGGGAGCAGTTCTTC
NA	NA	TRBV30	TRBJ2-7	CAWSVSGPTHEQYF	TGTGCCTGGAGTGTTAGCGGCCCTACCCACGAGCAGTACTTC
NA	NA	TRBV6-1	TRBJ1-2	CASSGHRNSNYGYTF	TGTGCCAGCAGCGGTCACAGAAATTCTAACTATGGCTACACCTTC
NA	TRBD2	TRBV7-9	TRBJ2-3	CASSISGRTRTDTQYF	TGTGCCAGCAGCATTAGCGGGAGGACCCGCACAGATACGCAGTATTTT
NA	NA	TRBV9	TRBJ1-4	CASSPRRQATNEKLFF	TGTGCCAGCAGCCCGCGTCGACAGGCAACTAATGAAAAACTGTTTTTT
once	NA	TRBV27	TRBJ2-7	CASSFGLTYEQYF	TGTGCCAGCAGTTTCGGTTTAACCTACGAGCAGTACTTC
NA	TRBD2	TRBV5-1	TRBJ2-3	CASSFGTSGLVDTQYF	TGCGCCAGCAGCTTCGGGACTAGCGGGTTGGTAGATACGCAGTATTTT
NA	TRBD1	TRBV7-2	TRBJ1-1	CASRQGGAEAFF	TGTGCCAGCAGACAGGGGGGCGCTGAAGCTTTCTTT
NA	NA	TRBV4-1	TRBJ2-2	CASSQPTSTGELFF	TGCGCCAGCAGCCAACCGACAAGCACCGGGGAGCTGTTTTTT
NA	TRBD1	TRBV15	TRBJ2-2	CATSRGDRDTGELFF	TGTGCCACCAGCAGAGGGGACAGGGACACCGGGGAGCTGTTTTTT
NA	NA	TRBV10-3	TRBJ2-2	CAIGTRNTGELFF	TGTGCCATCGGGACACGGAACACCGGGGAGCTGTTTTTT
NA	TRBD1	TRBV5-1	TRBJ2-5	CASSVTGTQETQYF	TGCGCCAGCAGCGTGACAGGGACCCAAGAGACCCAGTACTTC
NA	TRBD2	TRBV11-2	TRBJ2-7	CASSPQLAGGGEQYF	TGTGCCAGCAGCCCCCAATTAGCGGGGGGTGGTGAGCAGTACTTC
NA	TRBD1	TRBV2	TRBJ2-6	CASLRTGGTSGANVLTF	TGTGCCAGCCTCAGGACAGGGGGAACTTCTGGGGCCAACGTCCTGACTTTC
once	TRBD2	TRBV6-5	TRBJ2-7	CASSFAREADEQYF	TGTGCCAGCAGTTTTGCGCGGGAGGCTGACGAGCAGTACTTC
NA	TRBD2	TRBV7-2	TRBJ2-5	CASSMRGDPKETQYF	TGTGCCAGCAGCATGCGGGGGGATCCTAAAGAGACCCAGTACTTC
NA	TRBD1	TRBV13	TRBJ2-1	CASKHSGTGIYNEQFF	TGTGCCAGCAAACATTCCGGGACAGGGATTTACAATGAGCAGTTCTTC
NA	NA	TRBV4-1	TRBJ2-7	CASSQDLVGLSYEQYF	TGCGCCAGCAGCCAAGATCTAGTAGGCTTGTCCTACGAGCAGTACTTC
NA	NA	TRBV10-3	TRBJ2-2	CAISEPGGTGELFF	TGTGCCATCAGTGAGCCGGGTGGGACCGGGGAGCTGTTTTTT
NA	NA	TRBV27	TRBJ1-1	CASRRRTDPNTEAFF	TGTGCCAGCAGGAGAAGGACAGACCCGAACACTGAAGCTTTCTTT
NA	TRBD2	TRBV19	TRBJ2-2	CASTPTSGITGELFF	TGTGCCAGTACTCCTACTAGCGGGATTACCGGGGAGCTGTTTTTT
NA	NA	TRBV5-6	TRBJ2-7	CASRDRPGRSYEQYF	TGTGCCAGCAGGGATCGACCCGGGAGATCCTACGAGCAGTACTTC
NA	NA	TRBV7-9	TRBJ1-5	CASSLVGGAPGHSNQPQHF	TGTGCCAGCAGCTTAGTCGGGGGGGCACCTGGGCATAGCAATCAGCCCCAGCATTTT
once	NA	TRBV5-5	TRBJ1-5	CASSLELGLSNQPQHF	TGTGCCAGCAGCTTGGAACTGGGGCTGAGCAATCAGCCCCAGCATTTT
NA	TRBD2	TRBV10-3	TRBJ2-6	CAITQPTSGNSGANVLTF	TGTGCCATCACCCAACCGACTAGCGGGAACTCTGGGGCCAACGTCCTGACTTTC